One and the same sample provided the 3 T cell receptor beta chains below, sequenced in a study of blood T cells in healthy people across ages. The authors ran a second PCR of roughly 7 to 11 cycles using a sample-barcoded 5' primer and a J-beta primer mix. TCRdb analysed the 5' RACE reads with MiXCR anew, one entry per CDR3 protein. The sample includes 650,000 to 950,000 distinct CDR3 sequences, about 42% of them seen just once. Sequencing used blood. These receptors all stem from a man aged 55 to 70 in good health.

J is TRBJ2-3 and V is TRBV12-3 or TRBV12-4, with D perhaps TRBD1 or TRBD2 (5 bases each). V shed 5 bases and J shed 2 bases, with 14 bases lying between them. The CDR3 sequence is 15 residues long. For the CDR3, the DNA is TGTGCCAGCAGTAGGAGCGGACATAACACAGATACGCAGTATTTT. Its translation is CASSRSGHNTDTQYF.

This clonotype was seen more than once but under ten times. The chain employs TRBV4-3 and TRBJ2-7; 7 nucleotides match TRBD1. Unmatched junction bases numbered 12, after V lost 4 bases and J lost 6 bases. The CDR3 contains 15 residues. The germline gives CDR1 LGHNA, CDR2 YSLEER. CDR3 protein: CASSLPPGTAIEQYF. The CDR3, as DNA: TGCGCCAGCAGCCTCCCTCCCGGGACAGCAATCGAGCAGTACTTC.

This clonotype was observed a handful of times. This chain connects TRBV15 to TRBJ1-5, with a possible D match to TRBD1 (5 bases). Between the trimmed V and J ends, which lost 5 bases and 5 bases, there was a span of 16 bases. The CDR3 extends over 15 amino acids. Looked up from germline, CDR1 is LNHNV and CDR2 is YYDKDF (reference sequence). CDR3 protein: CATSAGRQGHQPQHF. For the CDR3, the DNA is TGTGCCACCAGCGCCGGGAGGCAGGGCCATCAGCCCCAGCATTTT.